The 19 T cell receptor beta chains below were found in one sample sequenced in a study of T cell responses to AZD1222 COVID-19 vaccine. Method: immunoSEQ multiplex PCR; TCRdb's copy keeps in-frame clones and lacks some. The repertoire holds about 110,000 clones, with about 80% as singletons. This specimen consisted of peripheral blood, obtained on day 0 of AZD1222 vaccination. The origin of the receptors is an adult in good health.

The V and J genes are TRBV11-1 and TRBJ2-7, with D perhaps TRBD1 (5 bases). CDR3 size: 16 residues. Germline V gives CDR1 SGHAT, CDR2 FQDESV (reference sequence). V was clipped by 2 bases and J by 0 bases, with 14 bases between them. This CDR3 is CASSLSVPDSSYEQYF. The DNA for the CDR3 is TGTGCCAGCAGCTTATCTGTTCCCGACAGCTCCTACGAGCAGTACTTC.

V and J are TRBV3-1 (or the pseudogene TRBV3-2) and TRBJ1-2; D might be TRBD1 (5 bases). This CDR3 comprises 13 residues. V gave up 2 bases and J gave up 8 bases, with 12 bases separating them. Germline V gene sequence: CDR1 LGHDT, CDR2 YNNKEL (reference sequence). The CDR3 region is CASSQLGQDGYTF. The CDR3 DNA sequence: TGTGCCAGCAGCCAACTGGGGCAGGACGGCTACACCTTC.

The genes are TRBV7-2 and TRBJ2-3; a possible D gene is TRBD2 (5 bases). The germline V gene encodes CDR1 SGHTA and CDR2 FQGNSA. This CDR3 is built from 13 residues. The V end lost 4 bases, the J end lost 6 bases, and 11 bases lay between the germline ends. The CDR3 here is CASSYYSADTQYF. The DNA of the CDR3 is TGTGCCAGCAGCTACTATAGCGCGGATACGCAGTATTTT.

The chain links TRBV4-2 to TRBJ1-5; D ambiguous. CDR3 length: 17 amino acids. The germline gives CDR1 LGHNA, CDR2 YNFKEQ. Trimming left V 0 bases short and J 0 bases short, with 12 bases between. The CDR3 DNA reads as TGTGCCAGCAGCCAAGAGGGGTGGGGTTATAGCAATCAGCCCCAGCATTTT. This sequence encodes CASSQEGWGYSNQPQHF.

The chain's CDR3 is CSASSFGGGQETQYF. For the CDR3, the DNA is TGCAGTGCTAGTTCATTCGGGGGGGGCCAAGAGACCCAGTACTTC. V is TRBV20-1 and J is TRBJ2-5; 8 nucleotides align to TRBD2. V lost 3 bases and J lost 1; bases outside the gene matches: 7. There are 15 residues in the CDR3. The germline V gene encodes CDR1 DFQATT and CDR2 SNEGSKA (reference sequence).

The chain is built from TRBV9 and TRBJ2-1, with 9 bases aligning to TRBD2. The CDR3 runs to 19 residues. Germline V gene lookup returns CDR1 SGDLS and CDR2 YYNGEE. Germline trimming cut 4 bases from V and 3 bases from J; bases unmatched to any gene: 17. CDR3 sequence reads: CASSTRLADPGGGYNEQFF. Here the CDR3 DNA reads TGTGCCAGCAGCACCCGACTAGCGGACCCGGGGGGGGGCTACAATGAGCAGTTCTTC.

This chain joins TRBV29-1 and TRBJ1-1; tentatively, D is TRBD1 (5 bases). This CDR3 comprises 12 residues. The ends were cut back, 7 bases at V and 3 bases at J, with 12 bases in the middle. Germline V gives CDR1 SQVTM, CDR2 ANQGSEA. DNA for the CDR3: TGCAGCGGGGGGAGTGGGGACACTGAAGCTTTCTTT. This encodes CSGGSGDTEAFF.

The rearrangement uses TRBV7-2 and TRBJ1-4; possible D gene TRBD1, 6 bases. Germline CDR1 and CDR2: SGHTA and FQGNSA. The CDR3 contains 16 residues. Trimming stripped 2 bases from V and 7 bases from J, with 17 bases between. The CDR3: CASSLRRTGFSEKLFF. For the CDR3, the DNA is TGTGCCAGCAGCTTAAGAAGAACAGGGTTCTCTGAAAAACTGTTTTTT.

The J gene is TRBJ2-4, the V gene TRBV19; possible D gene TRBD2, 6 bases. The CDR3 covers 14 residues. The V gene lost 5 bases and the J gene lost 1 base, with 9 bases spanning the gap. The V gene's germline CDR1 is LNHDA and CDR2 SQIVND (reference sequence). The CDR3 DNA reads as TGTGCCAGTAGTCACCGGGGGGCCAAAAACATTCAGTACTTC. Amino acid sequence: CASSHRGAKNIQYF.

This clone appeared once. V is TRBV13 and J is TRBJ2-7; D possibly corresponds to TRBD1 (5 bases). The CDR3 spans 14 residues. Germline values: CDR1 PRHDT, CDR2 FYEKMQ (reference sequence). The V and J ends lost 5 bases and 3 bases respectively, with 14 bases between them. As DNA, the CDR3 is TGTGCCAGCAGCCCAGGGCCGTATGGCTACGAGCAGTACTTC. The encoded protein is CASSPGPYGYEQYF. The variable domain in full, completed from reference TRBV13 and TRBJ2-7, reads AAGVIQSPRHLIKEKRETATLKCYPIPRHDTVYWYQQGPGQDPQFLISFYEKMQSDKGSIPDRFSAQQFSDYHSELNMSSLELGDSALYFCASSPGPYGYEQYFGPGTRLTVT.

The rearrangement links TRBV4-1 to TRBJ2-2, with no clear D. CDR3 length: 16 residues. Germline values: CDR1 MGHRA, CDR2 YSYEKL. Trimming took 1 base from V and 4 from J, leaving 13 bases between them. The DNA for the CDR3 is TGCGCCAGCAGCCAAGGTCGCCGGGTTCGCACCGGGGAGCTGTTTTTT. Translated, it gives CASSQGRRVRTGELFF.

This sequence joins TRBV5-1 and TRBJ1-2, with 8 bases matching TRBD1. There are 20 residues in the CDR3. Germline V gene data show CDR1 as SGHRS and CDR2 as YFSETQ. The V gene end was trimmed by 3 bases and the J gene end by 2 bases; junction bases not matched to a gene: 21. CDR3 region: CASSSPRTGTGPPPNYGYTF. Written as DNA, the CDR3 is TGCGCCAGCAGCTCCCCCCGAACCGGGACAGGACCTCCTCCGAACTATGGCTACACCTTC.

The J gene is TRBJ2-3, the V gene TRBV12-3 or TRBV12-4; tentatively, D is TRBD1 or TRBD2 (6 bases each). Trimming left V 3 bases short and J 10 bases short, with 14 bases between. This CDR3 region has 13 residues. The CDR3 nucleotides read TGTGCCAGCAGTTTCCGGGGGCGGCCCCCGCAGTATTTT. This translates into CASSFRGRPPQYF.

The chain employs TRBV7-8 and TRBJ1-2, with a tentative D call TRBD1 (6 bases). Between the trimmed V and J ends, which lost 4 bases and 6 bases, there was a span of 12 bases. The CDR3 covers 13 residues. Germline-derived CDR1 and CDR2 are SGHVS and FQNEAQ. In DNA form, the CDR3 reads TGTGCCAGCAGCTCGGGGACATTGCATGGCTACACCTTC. Protein product: CASSSGTLHGYTF.

V and J are TRBV3-1 (or the pseudogene TRBV3-2) and TRBJ2-7; D possibly corresponds to TRBD2 (6 bases). The CDR3 is 13 residues long. Germline CDR1 LGHDT, CDR2 YNNKEL (reference sequence). The ends were cut back, 3 bases at V and 7 bases at J, with 13 bases in the middle. The CDR3: CASSHGPAGEQYF. In nucleotides, the CDR3 is TGTGCCAGCAGCCATGGACCGGCGGGAGAGCAGTACTTC.

This chain links TRBV6-2 or TRBV6-3 with TRBJ2-7; a possible D gene is TRBD2 (6 bases). The ends were cut back, 0 bases at V and 4 bases at J, with 16 bases in the middle. The CDR3 is 16 amino acids. The germline V gene has CDR1 MNHEY and CDR2 SVGEGT. In DNA, the CDR3 is TGTGCCAGCAGTTACTCTTTCGTCAGGAGGGGTTACGAGCAGTACTTC. Its translation is CASSYSFVRRGYEQYF.

The V call is TRBV6-5, the J call TRBJ1-1, with 8 bases lining up with TRBD1. Germline V lookup: CDR1 MNHEY, CDR2 SVGAGI. Germline trimming cut 7 bases from V and 10 bases from J; bases unmatched to any gene: 17. This CDR3 contains 15 residues. CDR3 in DNA: TGTGCCAGCACTCGTCTCGGGACAGGCGGATCCGGAGCTTTCTTT. Amino acid sequence: CASTRLGTGGSGAFF.

The genes are TRBV4-3 and TRBJ1-2, with 7 bases matching TRBD1. V was pared by 0 bases and J by 8 bases, with 6 bases of the junction left unmatched. Germline CDR1 LGHNA, CDR2 YSLEER. The CDR3 covers 14 residues. The CDR3 region has the DNA TGCGCCAGCAGCCAAGATTCACAGGGGAAAGGCTACACCTTC. Encoded protein: CASSQDSQGKGYTF.

The rearrangement links TRBV7-2 to TRBJ1-2, with 10 bases aligning to TRBD1. The CDR3 is 16 amino acids. Germline V CDR1 and CDR2: SGHTA, FQGNSA. V lost 6 bases and J lost 3; bases outside the gene matches: 10. CDR3 region: CASRKDRGEHYYGYTF. The CDR3 DNA is TGTGCCAGCAGAAAGGACAGGGGGGAACATTACTATGGCTACACCTTC.